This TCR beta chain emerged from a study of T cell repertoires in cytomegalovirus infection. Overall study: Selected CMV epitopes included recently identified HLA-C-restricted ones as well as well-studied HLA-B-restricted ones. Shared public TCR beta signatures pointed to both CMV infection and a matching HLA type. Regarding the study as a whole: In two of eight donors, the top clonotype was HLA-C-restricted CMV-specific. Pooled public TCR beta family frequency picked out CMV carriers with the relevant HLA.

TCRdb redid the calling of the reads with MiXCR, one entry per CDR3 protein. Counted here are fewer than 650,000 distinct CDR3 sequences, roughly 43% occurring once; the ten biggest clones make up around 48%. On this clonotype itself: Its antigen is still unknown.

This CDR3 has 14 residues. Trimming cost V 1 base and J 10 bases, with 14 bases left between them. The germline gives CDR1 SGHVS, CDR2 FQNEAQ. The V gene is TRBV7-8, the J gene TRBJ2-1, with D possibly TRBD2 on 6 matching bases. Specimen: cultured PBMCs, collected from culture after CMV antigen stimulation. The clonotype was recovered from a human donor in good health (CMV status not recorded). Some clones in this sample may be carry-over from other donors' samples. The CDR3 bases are TGTGCCAGCAGCTTAGGACGTCCCGGGGGAGAGCAGTTCTTC. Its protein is CASSLGRPGGEQFF.